The source of this T cell receptor (beta chain) is a study of T cell responses to AZD1222 COVID-19 vaccine. With 4 bases removed from V and 2 bases from J, the gap between germline ends came to 13 bases. There are 15 residues in the CDR3. The germline V gene encodes CDR1 SGHRS and CDR2 YFSETQ. Method: immunoSEQ multiplex PCR; TCRdb's copy keeps in-frame clones and lacks some. The sample holds around 100,000 clones, 80% to 90% seen once. The chain is built from TRBV5-1 and TRBJ2-1; D gene uncertain. This sequence was found in an adult in good health. Sequences were derived from peripheral blood, sampled on day 0 of MenACWY control vaccination. The DNA of the CDR3 is TGCGCCAGCAGCGGCGGCGCGGCGACCTACAATGAGCAGTTCTTC. It yields the protein CASSGGAATYNEQFF.